The clone carrying this T cell receptor beta chain was seen only a few times. The CDR3 is 15 amino acids. V lost 5 bases and J 5 bases, leaving 17 bases between the germline ends. Germline CDR1 SGHRS, CDR2 YFSETQ. The sample belongs to a study of cytomegalovirus exposure and HLA in healthy donors. The PCR employed 60 Vbeta primers together with 13 Jbeta primers. Here immunoSEQ multiplex PCR was the method, and the copy in TCRdb shows in-frame clones only, minus some. This table holds about 120,000 clones, over 9.5% found once. The specimen sequenced was PBMCs. The rearrangement uses TRBV5-1 and TRBJ2-1, with D tentatively TRBD2 (5 bases). The clonotype was recovered from a young woman in good health and CMV-seropositive. The CDR3 reads CASRHAGSGNNEQFF. The CDR3 coding sequence is TGCGCCAGCAGGCATGCTGGGAGCGGTAACAATGAGCAGTTCTTC.